The clone carrying this TCR beta chain showed up many times. Antigen specificity is unknown. These data come from a study of breast tumors, draining lymph nodes, adjacent tissues. Broader study findings: Findings are consistent with lymph node origin and intratumoral expansion of most tumor T cells. Tumors had less TCR diversity than lymph nodes, more than nontumor tissue. Tumor T cell lymph node origin was a supported hypothesis, not proven. Compared with basal-like, luminal-like tumors shared significantly more repertoire with nontumor tissue.

This CDR3 is built from 14 residues. The V and J ends lost 4 bases and 7 bases respectively, with 16 bases between them. CDR1 and CDR2 (germline): SQVTM, ANQGSEA. TCRdb ran MiXCR on the multiplex PCR reads and lists one entry per CDR3 protein. The sample consists of roughly 260,000 distinct CDR3 sequences, around 31% of them appearing once. The lymph nodes were axillary draining lymph nodes from breast cancer patients. The TCR sequence derives from a female donor with breast cancer. Some clones in this sample may be carry-over from other donors' samples. V usage is TRBV29-1 and J usage is TRBJ2-2; D may be TRBD2 (7 bases). The sequenced sample consisted of axillary lymph node tissue. CDR3: CSVGEGGGIGELFF. CDR3 nucleotide sequence: TGCAGCGTTGGGGAGGGGGGGGGGATCGGGGAGCTGTTTTTT.